This TCR beta chain was recovered during a study of radiation and T cells in renal cell carcinoma. Study-wide results and limits: Compared with controls, irradiated tumors showed greater TCR clonality.

Points on this clone: Its antigen is not identified.

CDR1 LNHDA and CDR2 SQIVND come from the germline V gene (reference sequence). Germline trimming cut 7 bases from V and 6 bases from J; bases unmatched to any gene: 11. The CDR3 extends over 15 amino acids. The method was immunoSEQ multiplex PCR; TCRdb's version includes in-frame clones alone and lacks a portion of them. The table shows about 23,000 clones, with nearly 55% occurring only once. The sample's treatment: treatment-naive control, cytoreductive nephrectomy. The chain has TRBV19 and TRBJ2-3; 9 bases line up with TRBD1. Source: tumor tissue, taken from a patient whose treatment was nephrectomy without radiotherapy. The receptor's source is a human donor with renal cell carcinoma. Here the CDR3 reads CASNPRGQGRDTQYF. The CDR3 nucleotides read TGTGCCAGTAACCCTCGGGGACAGGGTAGGGATACGCAGTATTTT.